This T cell receptor (beta chain) was sequenced in a study of control samples from healthy donors and cancer patients. Repertoires were generated with immunoSEQ multiplex PCR, while TCRdb's copy carries only in-frame clones and drops some. The sample yields 100,000 to 150,000 clones, 80% to 90% seen once. Germline V CDR1 and CDR2: ENHRY, SYGVKD. This CDR3 has 16 amino acids. V was shortened by 5 bases and J by 1 base, with 16 bases between the two germline ends. The material sequenced was blood. This TCR came from a man aged 55-75 years in good health. V gene TRBV10-3 combines with J gene TRBJ2-3, with D hard to call. DNA for the CDR3: TGTGCCATCAGTCCTCCTGGGTCGGTTGGCACAGATACGCAGTATTTT. Translated, it gives CAISPPGSVGTDTQYF.